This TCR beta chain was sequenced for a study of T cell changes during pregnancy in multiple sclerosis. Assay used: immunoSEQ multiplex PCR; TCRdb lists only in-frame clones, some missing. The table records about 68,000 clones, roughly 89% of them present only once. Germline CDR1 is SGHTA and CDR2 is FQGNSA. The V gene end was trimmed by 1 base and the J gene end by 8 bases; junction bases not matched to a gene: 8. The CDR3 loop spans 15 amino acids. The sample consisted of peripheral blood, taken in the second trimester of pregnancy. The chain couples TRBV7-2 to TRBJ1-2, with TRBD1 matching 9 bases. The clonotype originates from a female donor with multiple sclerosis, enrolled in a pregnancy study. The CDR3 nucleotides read TGTGCCAGCAGCTTAGAGCCGGGACAGGGAGGGGGCTACACCTTC. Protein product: CASSLEPGQGGGYTF.